Each of the 21 T cell receptor beta chains below was sequenced from the same sample in a study of blood T cell repertoires in COVID-19. Repertoires were generated with immunoSEQ multiplex PCR, while TCRdb's copy carries only in-frame clones and drops some. The sample contains roughly 50,000 clones, around nine tenths of which appear only once. Sequenced: peripheral blood. These receptors were taken from a man older than 75 with acute or convalescent COVID-19.

The CDR3 DNA is TGTGCCAGCAACTGGGACAGGGAGCGCGGTGGCTACACCTTC. This sequence encodes CASNWDRERGGYTF. The chain has TRBV2 and TRBJ1-2; 9 bases are shared with TRBD1. This CDR3 spans 14 amino acids. The ends lost 7 bases at V and 7 bases at J; junction bases unmatched: 10. CDR1 is SNHLY, CDR2 FYNNEI, per germline. Together with reference TRBV2 and TRBJ1-2, the CDR3 gives the full variable domain: EPEVTQTPSHQVTQMGQEVILRCVPISNHLYFYWYRQILGQKVEFLVSFYNNEISEKSEIFDDQFSVERPDGSNFTLKIRSTKLEDSAMYFCASNWDRERGGYTFGSGTRLTVV.

V is TRBV29-1 and J is TRBJ2-3; tentative D call: TRBD1 (6 bases). The CDR3 is 13 amino acids. V lost 6 bases and J 6 bases, leaving 16 bases between the germline ends. CDR1 is SQVTM and CDR2 is ANQGSEA in the germline V gene. Here the CDR3 reads CSVITGTRDTQYF. The DNA for the CDR3 is TGCAGCGTCATCACAGGGACCCGGGATACGCAGTATTTT.

V and J are TRBV6-5 and TRBJ2-2; TRBD1 might be the D (5 bases). The CDR3 consists of 14 residues. The V end lost 2 bases, the J end lost 1 base, and 5 bases lay between the germline ends. Germline V gene data show CDR1 as MNHEY and CDR2 as SVGAGI. The CDR3 nucleotides are TGTGCCAGCAGTTACGACAGGAACACCGGGGAGCTGTTTTTT. Translated, it gives CASSYDRNTGELFF.

The chain carries TRBV9 and TRBJ2-2, with D possibly matching TRBD1 (5 bases). This CDR3 contains 16 residues. Germline V gives CDR1 SGDLS, CDR2 YYNGEE. Trimming pared 0 bases from V and 0 bases from J, leaving 9 bases between. CDR3 region: CASSVVRGTNTGELFF. The CDR3 DNA reads TGTGCCAGCAGCGTAGTTAGGGGAACGAACACCGGGGAGCTGTTTTTT.

The V call is TRBV2, the J call TRBJ1-2; a possible D gene is TRBD1 (6 bases). Trimming took off 6 bases at V and 0 bases at J, with 11 bases between the two ends. Germline V CDR1 and CDR2: SNHLY, FYNNEI. There are 14 residues in the CDR3. This chain's CDR3 is CASSLGQTNYGYTF. CDR3 nucleotides: TGTGCCAGCAGCCTTGGACAGACTAACTATGGCTACACCTTC.

V gene TRBV10-3 combines with J gene TRBJ1-6, with 10 bases identical to TRBD1. V gave up 3 bases and J gave up 10 bases; unmatched junction bases: 9. The CDR3 extends over 16 amino acids. Looked up from germline, CDR1 is ENHRY and CDR2 is SYGVKD. The CDR3 sequence is CAISERGQGRRSPLHF. The CDR3 region has the DNA TGTGCCATCAGTGAAAGGGGACAGGGGCGGCGGTCACCCCTCCACTTT.

This clone was seen just once. The chain joins TRBV25-1 to TRBJ1-1; TRBD1 is a possible D gene (6 bases). Trimming shortened V by 8 bases and J by 12 bases, and 25 bases separated the two germline ends. This CDR3 contains 14 residues. Looked up from germline, CDR1 is MGHDK and CDR2 is SYGVNS. The CDR3 sequence: CASRDRGDTEVTFF. The CDR3 DNA reads TGTGCCAGCCGGGACCGGGGGGACACTGAAGTAACTTTCTTT.

This clone is a singleton in its sample. This chain connects TRBV11-2 to TRBJ1-2, with D possibly TRBD1 on 6 matching bases. Between the trimmed V and J ends, which lost 4 bases and 2 bases, there was a span of 14 bases. This CDR3 contains 15 residues. Per germline, CDR1 SGHAT and CDR2 FQNNGV. CDR3 protein: CASSYTVQGNYGYTF. The CDR3 DNA follows: TGTGCCAGCAGCTACACGGTACAGGGAAACTATGGCTACACCTTC.

This clone was counted only a few times. This chain links TRBV2 with TRBJ1-2, with D possibly matching TRBD1 (5 bases). V was cut by 4 bases and J by 2 bases, with 8 bases left in between. The length of the CDR3 is 13 residues. CDR1 is SNHLY and CDR2 is FYNNEI in the germline V gene. CDR3 in DNA: TGTGCCAGCAGTGTCGACAGAAACTATGGCTACACCTTC. It specifies CASSVDRNYGYTF.

In DNA, the CDR3 is TGTGCTAGTGGCCCAGGGGTAGCGGGGGCCTCCTACAATGAGCAGTTCTTC. This translates into CASGPGVAGASYNEQFF. The V and J genes are TRBV12-5 and TRBJ2-1; 9 bases match TRBD2. Germline CDR1 LGHNT, CDR2 FRNRAP. The CDR3 has 17 amino acids. V shed 6 bases, J shed 0 bases, and the junction held 9 bases outside the gene matches.

The gene calls are TRBV3-1 (or the pseudogene TRBV3-2) and TRBJ2-5; 9 nucleotides agree with TRBD1. The germline V gene encodes CDR1 LGHDT and CDR2 YNNKEL (reference sequence). The CDR3 contains 13 residues. The ends lost 6 bases at V and 1 base at J; junction bases unmatched: 0. CDR3 coding DNA: TGTGCCAGCAGGACAGGGGGCCAAGAGACCCAGTACTTC. It codes for CASRTGGQETQYF.

V is TRBV7-8 and J is TRBJ2-1; 9 nucleotides align to TRBD2. The CDR3 runs 17 residues. The J segment lost 9 bases and the V segment lost 5 bases, leaving 17 bases of the junction unmatched. CDR1 and CDR2 from the germline V gene are SGHVS and FQNEAQ. The CDR3 loop reads CASSPRTRLAAGGEQFF. The CDR3 DNA sequence: TGTGCCAGCAGCCCCCGAACCAGACTAGCGGCGGGTGGTGAGCAGTTCTTC.

The genes are TRBV30 and TRBJ1-6, with 8 bases lining up with TRBD1. CDR1 and CDR2 (germline): GTSNPN, SVGIG (reference sequence). The J segment lost 5 bases and the V segment lost 5 bases, leaving 5 bases of the junction unmatched. This CDR3 is built from 14 residues. The DNA for the CDR3 is TGTGCCTGGGAGGGGACAGGACATAATTCACCCCTCCACTTT. This sequence encodes CAWEGTGHNSPLHF.

The V gene is TRBV5-4, the J gene TRBJ1-6; D is unresolved. Germline-derived CDR1 and CDR2 are SGHNT and YYREEE (reference sequence). This CDR3 has 19 residues. V shed 0 bases and J shed 5 bases, with 21 bases lying between them. The CDR3 DNA sequence: TGTGCCAGCAGCTTGGACGGAGGAAATAACCCTAAAGATAATTCACCCCTCCACTTT. Its translation is CASSLDGGNNPKDNSPLHF.

J is TRBJ2-7 and V is TRBV3-1 (or the pseudogene TRBV3-2); D call uncertain. The ends were cut back, 0 bases at V and 6 bases at J, with 6 bases in the middle. The CDR3 is 12 residues long. Germline CDR1 is LGHDT and CDR2 is YNNKEL (reference sequence). The DNA of the CDR3 is TGTGCCAGCAGCCAAGAACGGTCCGAGCAGTACTTC. It encodes CASSQERSEQYF.

The chain combines TRBV6-5 with TRBJ2-1, with 12 bases identical to TRBD2. Germline V lookup: CDR1 MNHEY, CDR2 SVGAGI. The CDR3 sequence is 14 residues long. Unmatched junction bases numbered 8, after V lost 8 bases and J lost 9 bases. The CDR3 is CASGGLAGYGEQFF. The DNA for the CDR3 is TGTGCCAGCGGGGGACTAGCGGGTTATGGTGAGCAGTTCTTC.

In this sample, this clone turned up a few times. The chain carries TRBV5-1 and TRBJ1-1, with D possibly matching TRBD1 (5 bases). Between the trimmed V and J ends, which lost 0 bases and 3 bases, there was a span of 21 bases. The CDR3 sequence is 18 residues long. Germline V gene sequence: CDR1 SGHRS, CDR2 YFSETQ. The CDR3: CASSLAAAGRRLDTEAFF. The CDR3, as DNA: TGCGCCAGCAGCTTGGCCGCGGCAGGGCGTAGGTTGGACACTGAAGCTTTCTTT.

The V gene is TRBV5-1, the J gene TRBJ1-2; possibly TRBD1 for D (6 bases). The CDR3 has 15 amino acids. Trimming removed 4 bases at V and 3 bases at J, with 16 bases between. Germline V gene sequence: CDR1 SGHRS, CDR2 YFSETQ. The CDR3, as DNA: TGCGCCAGCAGCGTATCGGGACAAAGTGACTATGGCTACACCTTC. As protein: CASSVSGQSDYGYTF.

V and J are TRBV7-2 and TRBJ1-4; no clear D. V dropped 2 bases and J dropped 10 bases, with 11 bases sitting between them. The CDR3 length is 13 residues. Germline CDR1 is SGHTA and CDR2 is FQGNSA. The CDR3 protein is CASSLTRDGKLFF. The CDR3 coding sequence is TGTGCCAGCAGCTTAACCCGAGATGGAAAACTGTTTTTT.

CDR3 region: CASSYSATGTVNYGYTF. For the CDR3, the DNA is TGTGCCAGCAGTTACTCAGCAACGGGGACAGTGAACTATGGCTACACCTTC. This chain connects TRBV6-2 or TRBV6-3 to TRBJ1-2; 7 positions agree with TRBD1. Germline trimming cut 0 bases from V and 2 bases from J; bases unmatched to any gene: 9. CDR3 length: 17 amino acids. Germline assignment: CDR1 MNHEY and CDR2 SVGEGT.

The chain is built from TRBV14 and TRBJ1-6; D remains ambiguous. The CDR3 totals 14 residues. The V end lost 4 bases, the J end lost 7 bases, and 11 bases lay between the germline ends. Germline loops: CDR1 SGHDN, CDR2 FVKESK. The CDR3 sequence: CASSLLGLNSPLHF. In DNA form, the CDR3 reads TGTGCCAGCAGCCTCTTGGGCCTAAATTCACCCCTCCACTTT.